This T cell receptor beta chain comes out of a study of tumor-infiltrating lymphocytes in primary liver carcinoma. Note on this clonotype: The junction does not match germline at one end; this may be a read error.

The CDR3 has 13 residues. CDR1 is LNHDA and CDR2 is SQIVND in the germline V gene (reference sequence). A constant-region primer primed TCR beta cDNA synthesis from 500 ng of total RNA. Three nested multiplex PCR rounds, a slightly modified ARM-PCR method, built the TCR beta libraries. The first two PCR rounds used TRBV1-TRBV30 forward primers with a C-beta reverse primer, nine to ten cycles each. TCRdb reprocessed the multiplex PCR reads with MiXCR, giving one entry per CDR3 protein. The table records more than 30,000 distinct CDR3 sequences, around 80% of them present only once. DNA and RNA were both co-extracted from roughly 18-30 mg of bulk tissue that had not been sorted. Those sampled were patients whose primary liver carcinoma was treated by surgical resection.

V usage is TRBV19 and J usage is TRBJ1-5; D remains unclear. The sequence came from a man aged 35 to 55 with primary liver carcinoma and hepatitis B virus infection. The sample consisted of tumor-adjacent normal liver tissue. In DNA form, the CDR3 reads TGTACCAGTATGAAGGGTGGGAATCAGCCCCAGCATTTT. Translated: CTSMKGGNQPQHF.